This entry describes one T cell receptor (beta chain). This sample stems from a study of early stage breast cancer tumors. The CDR3 contains 15 residues. Looked up from germline, CDR1 is MDHEN and CDR2 is SYDVKM. The V end lost 2 bases, the J end lost 4 bases, and 11 bases lay between the germline ends. Sequencing was performed with immunoSEQ multiplex PCR; in TCRdb, only in-frame clones are kept and a portion is missing. The sample consists of roughly 10,000 clones, about 80% of them appearing once. The sample was breast tumor tissue. This TCR came from a person aged 70 to 85 with breast cancer. V is TRBV28 and J is TRBJ2-2; D uncertain. The DNA for the CDR3 is TGTGCCAGCAGTTTACCCCAGGCAGCCACCGGGGAGCTGTTTTTT. It is translated as CASSLPQAATGELFF.